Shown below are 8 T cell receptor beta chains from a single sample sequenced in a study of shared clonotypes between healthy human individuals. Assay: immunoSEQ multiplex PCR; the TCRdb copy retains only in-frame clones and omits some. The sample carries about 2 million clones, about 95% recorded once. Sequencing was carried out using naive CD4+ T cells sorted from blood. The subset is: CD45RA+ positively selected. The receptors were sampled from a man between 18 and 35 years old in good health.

The CDR3: CASSQGGRWNYGYTF. The CDR3 coding sequence is TGTGCCAGCAGCCAAGGGGGCAGGTGGAACTATGGCTACACCTTC. The V and J genes are TRBV28 and TRBJ1-2; TRBD1 matches at 7 bases. Germline V gives CDR1 MDHEN, CDR2 SYDVKM. The J segment lost 2 bases and the V segment lost 6 bases, leaving 9 bases of the junction unmatched. This CDR3 spans 15 amino acids.

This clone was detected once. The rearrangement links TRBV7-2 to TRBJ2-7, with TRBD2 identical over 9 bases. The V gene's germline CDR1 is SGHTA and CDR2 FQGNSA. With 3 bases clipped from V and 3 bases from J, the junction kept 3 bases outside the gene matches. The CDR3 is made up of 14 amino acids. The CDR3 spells CASSFRREGYEQYF. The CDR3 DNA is TGTGCCAGCAGCTTTAGGCGGGAGGGCTACGAGCAGTACTTC. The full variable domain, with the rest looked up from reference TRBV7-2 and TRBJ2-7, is GAGVSQSPSNKVTEKGKDVELRCDPISGHTALYWYRQSLGQGLEFLIYFQGNSAPDKSGLPSDRFSAERTGGSVSTLTIQRTQQEDSAVYLCASSFRREGYEQYFGPGTRLTVT.

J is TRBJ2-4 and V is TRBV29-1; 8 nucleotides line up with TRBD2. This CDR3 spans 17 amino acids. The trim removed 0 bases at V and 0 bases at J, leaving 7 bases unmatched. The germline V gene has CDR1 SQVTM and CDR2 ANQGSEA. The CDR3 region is CSVEDGGVSIAKNIQYF. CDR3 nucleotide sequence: TGCAGCGTTGAAGACGGGGGGGTTTCGATAGCCAAAAACATTCAGTACTTC.

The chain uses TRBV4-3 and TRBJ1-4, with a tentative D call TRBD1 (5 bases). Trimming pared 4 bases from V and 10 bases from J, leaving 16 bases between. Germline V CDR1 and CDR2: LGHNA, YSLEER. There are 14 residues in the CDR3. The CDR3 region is CASSPDAMGGKLFF. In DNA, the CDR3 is TGCGCCAGCAGCCCAGATGCCATGGGGGGAAAACTGTTTTTT.

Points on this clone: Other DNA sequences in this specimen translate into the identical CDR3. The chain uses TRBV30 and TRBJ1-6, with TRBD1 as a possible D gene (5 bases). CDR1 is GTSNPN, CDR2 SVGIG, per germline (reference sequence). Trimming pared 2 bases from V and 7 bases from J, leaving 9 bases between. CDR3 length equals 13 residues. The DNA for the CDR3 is TGTGCCTGGAGTCCAGAGGGGAATTCACCCCTCCACTTT. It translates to CAWSPEGNSPLHF.

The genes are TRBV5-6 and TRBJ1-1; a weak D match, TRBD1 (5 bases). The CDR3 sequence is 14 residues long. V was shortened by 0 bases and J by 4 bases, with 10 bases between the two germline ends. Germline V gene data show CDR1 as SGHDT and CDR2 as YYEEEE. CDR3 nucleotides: TGTGCCAGCAGCTTGGCGACAACAGGCACTGAAGCTTTCTTT. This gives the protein CASSLATTGTEAFF.

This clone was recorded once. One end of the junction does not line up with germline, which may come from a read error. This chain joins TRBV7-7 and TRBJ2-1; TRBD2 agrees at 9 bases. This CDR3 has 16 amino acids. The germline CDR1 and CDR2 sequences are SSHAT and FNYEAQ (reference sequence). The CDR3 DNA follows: TGTGCTAGCAGCCGTTCCACTAGCGGGTCCTACAATGAGCAGTTCTTC. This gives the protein CASSRSTSGSYNEQFF.

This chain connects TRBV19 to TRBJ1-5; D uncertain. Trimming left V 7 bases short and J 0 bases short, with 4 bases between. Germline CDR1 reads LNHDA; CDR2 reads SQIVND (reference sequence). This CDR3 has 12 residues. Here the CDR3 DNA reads TGTGCCAGTACGAATAGCAATCAGCCCCAGCATTTT. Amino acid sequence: CASTNSNQPQHF. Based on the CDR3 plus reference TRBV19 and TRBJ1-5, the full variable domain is DGGITQSPKYLFRKEGQNVTLSCEQNLNHDAMYWYRQDPGQGLRLIYYSQIVNDFQKGDIAEGYSVSREKKESFPLTVTSAQKNPTAFYLCASTNSNQPQHFGDGTRLSIL.